This T cell receptor (beta chain) originates from a study of CD8 T cells in ankylosing spondylitis. TCRdb reanalysed the 5' RACE reads using MiXCR and keeps one entry per CDR3 protein. The profile shows fewer than 550,000 distinct CDR3 sequences, approximately 5% of them singletons. V lost 5 bases and J 0 bases, leaving 11 bases between the germline ends. There are 15 residues in the CDR3. Germline values: CDR1 SGHTA, CDR2 FQGNSA. This clonotype was seen ten or more times. Its antigen is unknown. Study results and limitations: A motif in TCR beta, a set of several highly homologous variants, appeared characteristic of ankylosing spondylitis blood.

V is TRBV7-2 and J is TRBJ2-1; D unresolved. The receptor comes from a male donor with ankylosing spondylitis. The material sequenced was blood, either unsorted or a sorted T cell fraction (not recorded which). CDR3 residues: CASSPSRPSYNEQFF. CDR3 nucleotide sequence: TGTGCCAGCAGCCCCAGCAGGCCCTCCTACAATGAGCAGTTCTTC.